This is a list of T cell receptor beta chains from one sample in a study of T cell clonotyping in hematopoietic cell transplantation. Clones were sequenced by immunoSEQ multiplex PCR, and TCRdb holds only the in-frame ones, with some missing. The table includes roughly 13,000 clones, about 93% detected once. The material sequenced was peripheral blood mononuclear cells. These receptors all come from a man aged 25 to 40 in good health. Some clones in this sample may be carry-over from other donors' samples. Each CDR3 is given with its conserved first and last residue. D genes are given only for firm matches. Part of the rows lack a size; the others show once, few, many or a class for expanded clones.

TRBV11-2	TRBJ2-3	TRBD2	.	TGTGCCAGCAGCAACACCGGGACTAGAGGAACAGATACGCAGTATTTT	CASSNTGTRGTDTQYF
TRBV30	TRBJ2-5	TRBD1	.	TGTGCCTGGAGTTCCGGGACAGGGCAAGAGACCCAGTACTTC	CAWSSGTGQETQYF
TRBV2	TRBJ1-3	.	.	TGTGCCAGCAGTGAGTCGTGGATCTCTGGAAACACCATATATTTT	CASSESWISGNTIYF
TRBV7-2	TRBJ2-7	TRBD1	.	TGTGCCAGCAGCTTAGCGCGGGCGGCGGACAGGGGGGTGTGGGAGCAGTACTTC	CASSLARAADRGVWEQYF
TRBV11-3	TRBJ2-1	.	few	TGTGCCAGCGGCTCACAGGGATCCTACAATGAGCAGTTCTTC	CASGSQGSYNEQFF
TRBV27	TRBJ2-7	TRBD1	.	TGTGCCAGCAGAGGGGGCCTTTACGAGCAGTACTTC	CASRGGLYEQYF
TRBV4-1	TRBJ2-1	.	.	TGCGCCAGCAGCCAAGTTTGGCTCCTCAATGAGCAGTTCTTC	CASSQVWLLNEQFF
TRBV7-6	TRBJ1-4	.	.	TGTGCCAGCAGCCGCATGGGCGAAAAACTGTTTTTT	CASSRMGEKLFF
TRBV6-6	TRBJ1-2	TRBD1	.	TGTGCCAGCAGTTACGCGAAACAGGGGGTCTATGGCTACACCTTC	CASSYAKQGVYGYTF
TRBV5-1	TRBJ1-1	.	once	TGCGCCAGCAGCTTGCGCAGTCTGAACACTGAAGCTTTCTTT	CASSLRSLNTEAFF
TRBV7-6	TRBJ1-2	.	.	TGTGCCAGCAGCAAGGGGGTACAGGACCCACGAGGCTACACCTTC	CASSKGVQDPRGYTF
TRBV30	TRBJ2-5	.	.	TGTGCCTGGAGTGTACGGTTGGGAGAGACCCAGTACTTC	CAWSVRLGETQYF
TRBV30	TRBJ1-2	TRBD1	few	TGTGCCTGGAGTCCAGGGGGCCATGGCTACACCTTC	CAWSPGGHGYTF
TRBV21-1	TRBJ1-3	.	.	TGTGCCAGCAGGGGCGTGGGTCAGTCTGGAAACACCATATATTTT	CASRGVGQSGNTIYF
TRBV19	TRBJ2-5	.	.	TGTGCCAGTAGTAGGGACTTTCAAGAGACCCAGTACTTC	CASSRDFQETQYF
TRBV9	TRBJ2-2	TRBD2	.	TGTGCCAGCAGCGTAGTCAGCGGGGGGGCGAACACCGGGGAGCTGTTTTTT	CASSVVSGGANTGELFF
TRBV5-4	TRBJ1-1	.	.	TGTGCCAGCAGTGGAGGGGAATTGAACACTGAAGCTTTCTTT	CASSGGELNTEAFF
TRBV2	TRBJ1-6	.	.	TGTGCCAGCAGCCCAAAACGCCGGACACTGGACTCACCCCTCCACTTT	CASSPKRRTLDSPLHF
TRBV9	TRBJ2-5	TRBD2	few	TGTGCCAGCAGCTCAGGGACTAGCGGGGGCACCCAAGAGACCCAGTACTTC	CASSSGTSGGTQETQYF
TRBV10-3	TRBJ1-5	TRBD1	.	TGTGCCATCAGTGAAAGTCAGGGGGCCGGTCAGCCCCAGCATTTT	CAISESQGAGQPQHF
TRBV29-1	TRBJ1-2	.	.	TGCAGCGTTGGGGGTCTATCGGAGGGCTACACCTTC	CSVGGLSEGYTF
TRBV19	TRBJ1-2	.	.	TGTGCCAGTAGTCGGGACGGGATAAATGGCTACACCTTC	CASSRDGINGYTF
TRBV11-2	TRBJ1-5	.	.	TGTGCCAGCAGCTTAGGCGGGGGGCAAGGTCAGCCCCAGCATTTT	CASSLGGGQGQPQHF
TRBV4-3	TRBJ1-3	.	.	TGCGCCAGCAGCCAAGACGGGGGATCCGGAAACACCATATATTTT	CASSQDGGSGNTIYF
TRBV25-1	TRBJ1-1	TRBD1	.	TGTGCCAGCAGGGACAGGGAAACTGAAGCTTTCTTT	CASRDRETEAFF
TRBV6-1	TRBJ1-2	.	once	TGTGCCAGCAGTGGGCGGACAGCCCAAGAGAATGGCTACACCTTC	CASSGRTAQENGYTF
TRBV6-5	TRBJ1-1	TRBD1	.	TGTGCCAGCAGTCGGGACAGGATTAACACTGAAGCTTTCTTT	CASSRDRINTEAFF
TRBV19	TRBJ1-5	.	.	TGTGCCAGTAGTAAAGGGGGCAATCAGCCCCAGCATTTT	CASSKGGNQPQHF
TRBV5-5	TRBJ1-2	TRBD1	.	TGTGCCAGCAGCATACAGGGGGCGAACTATGGCTACACCTTC	CASSIQGANYGYTF
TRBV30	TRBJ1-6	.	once	TGTGCCTGCACAGGGATATACAATTCACCCCTCCACTTT	CACTGIYNSPLHF
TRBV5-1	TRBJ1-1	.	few	TGCGCCAGCAGCTTAAGGGAGGAGGAGAGCACTGAAGCTTTCTTT	CASSLREEESTEAFF
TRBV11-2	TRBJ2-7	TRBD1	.	TGTGCCAGCAGCGACCCCGGGACAGGGAAGTCCTACGAGCAGTACTTC	CASSDPGTGKSYEQYF
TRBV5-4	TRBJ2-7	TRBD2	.	TGTGCCAGCAGCAGAGCGGGGGGACTCTCCTACGAGCAGTACTTC	CASSRAGGLSYEQYF
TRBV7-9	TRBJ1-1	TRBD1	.	TGTGCCAGCAGCCAGGGACAGATATACACTGAAGCTTTCTTT	CASSQGQIYTEAFF
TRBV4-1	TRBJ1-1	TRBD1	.	TGCGCCAGCAGCCGTGCCGGGGTGAAGGGACAGGGGGCAAGGAACACTGAAGCTTTCTTT	CASSRAGVKGQGARNTEAFF
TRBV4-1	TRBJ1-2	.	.	TGCGCCAGCAGCCAAACGTCCCGCGGTAACTATGGCTACACCTTC	CASSQTSRGNYGYTF
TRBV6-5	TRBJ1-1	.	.	TGTGCCAGCAGTTACTCGAGACAGGCGGGGACTGAAGCTTTCTTT	CASSYSRQAGTEAFF
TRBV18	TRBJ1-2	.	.	TGTGCCAGCTCACCCCGGACAGAAAGCTATGGCTACACCTTC	CASSPRTESYGYTF
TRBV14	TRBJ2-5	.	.	TGTGCCAGCAGCCAAGCGCGCGGCGGAGGGAGATACTTC	CASSQARGGGRYF
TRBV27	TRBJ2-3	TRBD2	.	TGTGCCAGCAGTCCACGACTAGCGGGGGCCACAGATACGCAGTATTTT	CASSPRLAGATDTQYF
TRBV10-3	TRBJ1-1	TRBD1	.	TGTGCCATCAGTGATTGGGACAGTAACACTGAAGCTTTCTTT	CAISDWDSNTEAFF
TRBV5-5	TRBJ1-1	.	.	TGTGCCAGCAGCTTGAGGGCCTTAGGGGGGACTGAAGCTTTCTTT	CASSLRALGGTEAFF
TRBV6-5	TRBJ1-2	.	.	TGTGCCAGCAGTTACTCTTACAGGGCGGATGGCTACACCTTC	CASSYSYRADGYTF
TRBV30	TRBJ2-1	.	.	TGTGCCTGGAGTGTAGGAGGGCCCGGGAATGAGCAGTTCTTC	CAWSVGGPGNEQFF
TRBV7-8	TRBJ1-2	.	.	TGTGCCAGCAGCCCCCAGAGGGTTGGCTATGGCTACACCTTC	CASSPQRVGYGYTF
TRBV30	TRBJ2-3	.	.	TGTGCCTGGAGTCGGGCACAGAGCACAGATACGCAGTATTTT	CAWSRAQSTDTQYF
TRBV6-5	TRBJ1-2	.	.	TGTGCCAGCAAGACAGGTGGCTATGGCTACACCTTC	CASKTGGYGYTF
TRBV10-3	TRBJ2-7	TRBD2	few	TGTGCCATCAGTCTAGCGGGAGGGCCCTACGAGCAGTACTTC	CAISLAGGPYEQYF
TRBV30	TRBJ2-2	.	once	TGTGCCTGGAGTGTAGCATTCAACACCGGGGAGCTGTTTTTT	CAWSVAFNTGELFF
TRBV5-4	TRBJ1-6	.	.	TGTGCCAGCAGCTTGGGCTGGGGGGATTCACCCCTCCACTTT	CASSLGWGDSPLHF
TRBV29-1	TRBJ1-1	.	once	TGCAGCGCCCCGGGGAACACTGAAGCTTTCTTT	CSAPGNTEAFF
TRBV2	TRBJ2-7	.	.	TGTGCCAGCAGTGAACGCTCGGGTGGGCAGTACTTC	CASSERSGGQYF
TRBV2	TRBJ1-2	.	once	TGTGCCAGCAGGGAGAGGGTCACCTATGGCTACACCTTC	CASRERVTYGYTF